The rows below give T cell receptor beta chains drawn from one sample of a study of T cells in Graves' hyperthyroidism and ophthalmopathy. TCRdb used MiXCR to reprocess the multiplex PCR reads, holding one entry per CDR3 protein. There are around 350,000 distinct CDR3 sequences in the sample; about 14% occur only once, and 15% to 20% lies in the top ten. Sequenced sample: blood. Every receptor here comes from a woman in her 30s with Graves' ophthalmopathy. Both conserved end residues are part of each CDR3. D genes are given only for firm matches. For some rows the clone size is stated as once, few or many, or as a class when expanded; others skip it.

length: 16; V: TRBV6-1; size: many; D: .; J: TRBJ2-7; DNA: TGTGCCAGCAGTACAAGGCGGGGACAGTTCTCCTACGAGCAGTACTTC; CDR3: CASSTRRGQFSYEQYF
length: 15; V: TRBV18; size: many; D: .; J: TRBJ2-7; DNA: TGTGCCAGCTCACCACGTGGGGCCAGTTCCTACGAGCAGTACTTC; CDR3: CASSPRGASSYEQYF
length: 15; V: TRBV20-1; size: .; D: .; J: TRBJ2-7; DNA: TGCAGTGCTAGGAGGGAGGGGGGACATTACTACGAGCAGTACTTC; CDR3: CSARREGGHYYEQYF
length: 12; V: TRBV12-3/TRBV12-4; size: many; D: .; J: TRBJ1-1; DNA: TGTGCCAGCAGGAGGGGGAACACTGAAGCTTTCTTT; CDR3: CASRRGNTEAFF
length: 15; V: TRBV12-3/TRBV12-4; size: many; D: .; J: TRBJ1-2; DNA: TGTGCCAGCCGCCCGTTCGGCAGGGAAGGGTATGGCTACACCTTC; CDR3: CASRPFGREGYGYTF
length: 15; V: TRBV19; size: many; D: TRBD1; J: TRBJ2-5; DNA: TGTGCCAGTAGTTTCGCCGGGACAGGGGAAGAGACCCAGTACTTC; CDR3: CASSFAGTGEETQYF
length: 14; V: TRBV5-5; size: many; D: .; J: TRBJ1-1; DNA: TGTGCCAGCACCCGTCGGGGGGAGAGCACTGAAGCTTTCTTT; CDR3: CASTRRGESTEAFF
length: 15; V: TRBV20-1; size: .; D: TRBD2; J: TRBJ2-1; DNA: TGCAGTGCTAGAGATTTTGGGGGGGCCTACAATGAGCAGTTCTTC; CDR3: CSARDFGGAYNEQFF
length: 11; V: TRBV20-1; size: many; D: TRBD2; J: TRBJ2-1; DNA: TGCAGTGCTAAGAGCGGGGGGTGGCAGTTCTTC; CDR3: CSAKSGGWQFF
length: 17; V: TRBV6-2/TRBV6-3; size: many; D: TRBD2; J: TRBJ2-1; DNA: TGTGCCAGCAGTTACTCGCACCCGACTAGCGGGGGGAATGAGCAGTTCTTC; CDR3: CASSYSHPTSGGNEQFF
length: 9; V: TRBV20-1; size: few; D: .; J: TRBJ1-2; DNA: TGCAGTGCCAACCACGGCTACACCTTC; CDR3: CSANHGYTF
length: 17; V: TRBV20-1; size: many; D: TRBD2; J: TRBJ2-7; DNA: TGCAGTGCTAGCCGACTAAGGGGACTAGCGGGTACCTACGAGCAGTACTTC; CDR3: CSASRLRGLAGTYEQYF
length: 15; V: TRBV6-1; size: .; D: .; J: TRBJ1-5; DNA: TGTGCCAGCAGTTATGGCGGGGGCTATAATCAGCCCCAGCATTTT; CDR3: CASSYGGGYNQPQHF
length: 16; V: TRBV7-9; size: .; D: .; J: TRBJ1-4; DNA: TGTGCCAGCAGCTTAGCCGCCGGGACACTAAATGAAAAACTGTTTTTT; CDR3: CASSLAAGTLNEKLFF
length: 14; V: TRBV5-5; size: many; D: .; J: TRBJ1-1; DNA: TGTGCCAGCAGCTTGGTTTATCGGTTAGGTGAAGCTTTCTTT; CDR3: CASSLVYRLGEAFF
length: 13; V: TRBV6-1; size: many; D: .; J: TRBJ2-7; DNA: TGTGCCAGCAGTGAAAAGGGGATCTACGAGCAGTACTTC; CDR3: CASSEKGIYEQYF
length: 14; V: TRBV7-3; size: many; D: .; J: TRBJ2-5; DNA: TGTGCCAGCAGCTTAAATGCAGGGGAGGAGACCCAGTACTTC; CDR3: CASSLNAGEETQYF